The 28 T cell receptor beta chains in this list originate from one sample, sequenced in a study of blood T cell repertoires in COVID-19. Sequencing was performed with immunoSEQ multiplex PCR; in TCRdb, only in-frame clones are kept and a portion is missing. The repertoire holds some 150,000 clones, approximately 81% seen once, with about 8.4% in the top ten. Sample: peripheral blood. Receptor source: a woman aged 55-69 years with active or convalescent COVID-19.

V gene TRBV10-2 combines with J gene TRBJ2-5; TRBD2 agrees at 11 bases. V was clipped by 4 bases and J by 4 bases; unmatched bases: 14. The germline gives CDR1 WSHSY, CDR2 SAAADI. CDR3 length: 18 residues. The CDR3 region is CASSGGSGGVLSGETQYF. CDR3 bases: TGCGCCAGCAGTGGTGGTAGCGGGGGGGTCTTATCGGGAGAGACCCAGTACTTC.

The gene calls are TRBV5-1 and TRBJ2-1, with unresolved D. The CDR3 spans 18 residues. Germline loops: CDR1 SGHRS, CDR2 YFSETQ. V lost 0 bases to trimming and J lost 0 bases, with 16 bases between them. The DNA of the CDR3 is TGCGCCAGCAGCTTGGCCGATGGTACTTCGAGCTCCTACAATGAGCAGTTCTTC. It yields the protein CASSLADGTSSSYNEQFF. The whole variable domain, remainder taken from reference TRBV5-1 and TRBJ2-1, is KAGVTQTPRYLIKTRGQQVTLSCSPISGHRSVSWYQQTPGQGLQFLFEYFSETQRNKGNFPGRFSGRQFSNSRSEMNVSTLELGDSALYLCASSLADGTSSSYNEQFFGPGTRLTVL.

This clone was seen a handful of times. The chain combines TRBV6-6 with TRBJ2-1; 9 nucleotides agree with TRBD1. Germline CDR1 and CDR2: MNHNY and SVGAGI (reference sequence). The CDR3 has 14 residues. The V segment lost 6 bases and the J segment 10 bases; nucleotides outside the gene matches: 10. CDR3 amino acids: CASRQRDRVGEQFF. In nucleotides, the CDR3 is TGTGCCAGCAGACAAAGGGACAGGGTAGGGGAGCAGTTCTTC.

The J gene is TRBJ1-2, the V gene TRBV13, with a weak D call TRBD1 (5 bases). Germline V lookup: CDR1 PRHDT, CDR2 FYEKMQ (reference sequence). The CDR3 loop spans 13 amino acids. Trimming shortened V by 5 bases and J by 2 bases, and 9 bases separated the two germline ends. Written as DNA, the CDR3 is TGTGCCAGCAGCCTCGACAGAAACTATGGCTACACCTTC. Translation: CASSLDRNYGYTF.

The chain links TRBV12-3 or TRBV12-4 to TRBJ1-5; D not resolved. This CDR3 is 13 amino acids long. Trimming removed 4 bases from V and 5 bases from J, with 9 bases in between. The CDR3 DNA reads TGTGCCAGCAGTTCATCGGGATATCAGCCCCAGCATTTT. This sequence encodes CASSSSGYQPQHF.

The rearrangement uses TRBV27 and TRBJ1-2, with 9 bases lining up with TRBD1. Germline values: CDR1 MNHEY, CDR2 SMNVEV (reference sequence). The CDR3 has 13 amino acids. V lost 5 bases, J lost 8 bases, and 6 bases stayed unmatched. The chain's CDR3 is CASSPGQGGGYTF. Written as DNA, the CDR3 is TGTGCCAGCAGTCCGGGACAGGGCGGGGGCTACACCTTC.

The chain couples TRBV30 to TRBJ1-1; D is unclear. The CDR3 spans 13 residues. Looked up from germline, CDR1 is GTSNPN and CDR2 is SVGIG (reference sequence). Trimming left V 3 bases short and J 6 bases short, with 14 bases between. The CDR3 region is CAWRTGLMSEAFF. The CDR3 DNA reads as TGTGCCTGGAGAACGGGTCTAATGTCTGAAGCTTTCTTT.

CDR3 sequence: CASSLDTGRGAFF. Here the CDR3 DNA reads TGTGCCAGCAGCTTAGATACAGGGAGAGGAGCTTTCTTT. The rearrangement uses TRBV11-2 and TRBJ1-1, with a weak D call TRBD1 (6 bases). This CDR3 is 13 amino acids long. Germline V gene sequence: CDR1 SGHAT, CDR2 FQNNGV. The V gene lost 0 bases and the J gene lost 10 bases, with 12 bases spanning the gap.

The CDR3 DNA reads TGTGCCAGCAGCGTAGGCCGGGTAGATGATACGCAGTATTTT. This codes for CASSVGRVDDTQYF. The chain is built from TRBV9 and TRBJ2-3, with D uncertain. The CDR3 is 14 amino acids. V was pared by 0 bases and J by 6 bases, with 11 bases between. CDR1 is SGDLS and CDR2 is YYNGEE in the germline V gene.

This chain joins TRBV5-1 and TRBJ2-5; 16 nucleotides match TRBD2. This CDR3 has 18 amino acids. With V trimmed by 4 bases and J by 0 bases, 6 bases remained unmatched. From germline, CDR1 is SGHRS and CDR2 YFSETQ. The CDR3 protein is CASSSGTSGGVNQETQYF. For the CDR3, the DNA is TGCGCCAGCAGCAGTGGGACTAGCGGGGGGGTAAACCAAGAGACCCAGTACTTC. The full variable domain, completed using reference TRBV5-1 and TRBJ2-5, is KAGVTQTPRYLIKTRGQQVTLSCSPISGHRSVSWYQQTPGQGLQFLFEYFSETQRNKGNFPGRFSGRQFSNSRSEMNVSTLELGDSALYLCASSSGTSGGVNQETQYFGPGTRLLVL.

The gene calls are TRBV21-1 and TRBJ1-5. TRBV21-1 is assigned pseudogene status. The length of the CDR3 is 17 residues. CDR3 sequence reads: CASSKGEAAWGNQPQHF. CDR3 DNA sequence: TGTGCCAGCAGCAAAGGGGAGGCGGCTTGGGGCAATCAGCCCCAGCATTTT.

CDR3 DNA sequence: TGTGCCAGCAGCCAAGTCGTCACAGGGTATGTAGCTTTCTTT. Its protein product is CASSQVVTGYVAFF. V usage is TRBV3-1 (or the pseudogene TRBV3-2) and J usage is TRBJ1-1; possible D gene TRBD1, 6 bases. CDR3 length: 14 residues. Trimming cost V 1 base and J 10 bases, with 16 bases left between them. Germline V gives CDR1 LGHDT, CDR2 YNNKEL (reference sequence).

A few counts support this clone. The chain is built from TRBV4-1 and TRBJ1-1; D is possibly TRBD1 (6 bases). This CDR3 contains 13 residues. Germline lookup yields CDR1 MGHRA and CDR2 YSYEKL. V was pared by 0 bases and J by 8 bases, with 10 bases between. CDR3 region: CASSQERTVEAFF. In DNA, the CDR3 is TGCGCCAGCAGCCAAGAACGGACAGTAGAAGCTTTCTTT.

The rearrangement links TRBV5-6 to TRBJ2-3; tentatively, D is TRBD2 (6 bases). Germline V CDR1 and CDR2: SGHDT, YYEEEE. The CDR3 loop spans 19 amino acids. The V end was cut by 5 bases, the J end by 2 bases, with 27 bases between. The CDR3 sequence: CASSPSATPAEGFTDTQYF. The CDR3 coding sequence is TGTGCCAGCAGTCCGTCCGCCACGCCCGCGGAGGGGTTCACAGATACGCAGTATTTT.

The V call is TRBV5-8, the J call TRBJ1-1; weak D call: TRBD1 (6 bases). CDR3 length: 15 residues. From germline, CDR1 is SGHTS and CDR2 YDEGEE. V was cut by 4 bases and J by 3 bases, with 16 bases left in between. The CDR3 protein is CASSQGTGGDTEAFF. The CDR3 region has the DNA TGTGCCAGCAGCCAGGGGACGGGGGGGGACACTGAAGCTTTCTTT.

The chain is built from TRBV12-3 or TRBV12-4 and TRBJ2-5, with 9 bases matching TRBD1. This CDR3 region has 12 residues. V was clipped by 6 bases and J by 5 bases; unmatched bases: 1. The CDR3 loop is CASRTGGETQYF. For the CDR3, the DNA is TGTGCCAGCAGAACAGGGGGCGAGACCCAGTACTTC.

This clone was seen once. The J gene is TRBJ1-4, the V gene TRBV5-5; 7 nucleotides match TRBD1. CDR1 is SGHKS and CDR2 is YYEKEE in the germline V gene (reference sequence). V shed 6 bases, J shed 7 bases, and the junction held 3 bases outside the gene matches. The length of the CDR3 is 12 residues. The CDR3 DNA is TGTGCCAGCAAGGGGGCGACTGAAAAACTGTTTTTT. Translating it yields CASKGATEKLFF. The whole variable domain, remainder taken from reference TRBV5-5 and TRBJ1-4, is DAGVTQSPTHLIKTRGQQVTLRCSPISGHKSVSWYQQVLGQGPQFIFQYYEKEERGRGNFPDRFSARQFPNYSSELNVNALLLGDSALYLCASKGATEKLFFGSGTQLSVL.

The chain uses TRBV5-1 and TRBJ1-2; TRBD1 agrees at 7 bases. The J segment lost 4 bases and the V segment lost 4 bases, leaving 10 bases of the junction unmatched. From germline, CDR1 is SGHRS and CDR2 YFSETQ. CDR3 size: 15 residues. Here the CDR3 reads CASSLAPTGPYGYTF. CDR3 sequence (DNA): TGCGCCAGCAGCCTTGCCCCGACAGGGCCCTATGGCTACACCTTC.

The V call is TRBV2, the J call TRBJ2-7; 14 nucleotides agree with TRBD2. Looked up from germline, CDR1 is SNHLY and CDR2 is FYNNEI. The CDR3 totals 16 residues. Trimming at V came to 6 bases and at J to 3 bases, leaving 7 bases not matched to a gene. CDR3 sequence: CASRTGTSGSGYEQYF. DNA for the CDR3: TGTGCCAGCAGAACCGGGACTAGCGGGAGCGGCTACGAGCAGTACTTC.

The rearrangement joins TRBV29-1 to TRBJ1-2; 12 nucleotides align to TRBD1. The germline V gene encodes CDR1 SQVTM and CDR2 ANQGSEA. This CDR3 comprises 13 residues. J was trimmed by 7 bases and V by 7 bases; bases with no gene match: 7. Written as DNA, the CDR3 is TGCAGCGGTACCGGGACAGGGGGCTCTGGCTACACCTTC. Its protein product is CSGTGTGGSGYTF.

V gene TRBV27 combines with J gene TRBJ2-7, with D possibly TRBD1 on 5 matching bases. The germline gives CDR1 MNHEY, CDR2 SMNVEV (reference sequence). This CDR3 is built from 14 residues. The V end lost 5 bases, the J end lost 0 bases, and 11 bases lay between the germline ends. The CDR3 loop is CASSPNRYSYEQYF. The CDR3 DNA follows: TGTGCCAGCAGTCCCAACAGGTACTCCTACGAGCAGTACTTC.

V gene TRBV30 combines with J gene TRBJ1-1, with D possibly being TRBD1 (5 bases). V shed 0 bases and J shed 0 bases, with 8 bases lying between them. The CDR3 runs 14 residues. CDR1 GTSNPN and CDR2 SVGIG come from the germline V gene (reference sequence). CDR3 in amino acids: CAWSVGGVNTEAFF. DNA of the CDR3: TGTGCCTGGAGTGTCGGAGGGGTGAACACTGAAGCTTTCTTT. The full variable domain, its missing parts supplied by reference TRBV30 and TRBJ1-1, is SQTIHQWPATLVQPVGSPLSLECTVEGTSNPNLYWYRQAAGRGLQLLFYSVGIGQISSEVPQNLSASRPQDRQFILSSKKLLLSDSGFYLCAWSVGGVNTEAFFGQGTRLTVV.

This clone was counted only a few times. J is TRBJ1-3 and V is TRBV9; 7 bases align to TRBD1. The CDR3 runs to 13 residues. Per germline, CDR1 SGDLS and CDR2 YYNGEE. After removal of 3 bases from V and 7 bases from J, the junction contained 4 bases not matched to a gene. The CDR3 protein is CASSEPGGNTIYF. In DNA, the CDR3 is TGTGCCAGCAGCGAACCAGGGGGGAACACCATATATTTT.

The CDR3 is CASSDPYSNQPQHF. DNA for the CDR3: TGTGCCAGCAGTGACCCGTATAGCAATCAGCCCCAGCATTTT. This chain links TRBV2 with TRBJ1-5; no reliable D call. The CDR3 totals 14 residues. Looked up from germline, CDR1 is SNHLY and CDR2 is FYNNEI. The V end was cut by 3 bases, the J end by 0 bases, with 6 bases between.

The rearrangement joins TRBV7-2 to TRBJ1-5; weak D call: TRBD1 (6 bases). CDR3 size: 15 residues. CDR1 is SGHTA and CDR2 is FQGNSA in the germline V gene. Trimming left V 5 bases short and J 2 bases short, with 13 bases between. CDR3 protein: CASSPRGGGNQPQHF. As DNA, the CDR3 is TGTGCCAGCAGCCCCCGCGGGGGCGGCAATCAGCCCCAGCATTTT.

This clone was detected a few times. This chain links TRBV7-2 with TRBJ1-6; TRBD1 is a possible D gene (5 bases). The CDR3 is 16 amino acids. The V end lost 1 base, the J end lost 10 bases, and 17 bases lay between the germline ends. The germline gives CDR1 SGHTA, CDR2 FQGNSA. For the CDR3, the DNA is TGTGCCAGCAGCTTAGAGGCAGGGCTTTTGGGATCACCCCTCCACTTT. The encoded protein is CASSLEAGLLGSPLHF.

V and J are TRBV5-6 and TRBJ1-3; 7 bases align to TRBD1. CDR1 is SGHDT, CDR2 YYEEEE, per germline. The CDR3 contains 16 residues. V gave up 4 bases and J gave up 0 bases; unmatched junction bases: 7. The CDR3 sequence is CASSQYDRDSGNTIYF. As DNA, the CDR3 is TGTGCCAGCAGCCAATATGACAGGGACTCTGGAAACACCATATATTTT.

This chain uses TRBV20-1 with TRBJ2-7; D gene unclear. This CDR3 has 11 amino acids. Germline CDR1 DFQATT, CDR2 SNEGSKA (reference sequence). Trimming pared 4 bases from V and 3 bases from J, leaving 7 bases between. The CDR3 bases are TGCAGTGCTACCCAACTCTACGAGCAGTACGTC. It codes for CSATQLYEQYV.